Listed here are 28 T cell receptor beta chains from one sample, sequenced in a study of Graves' ophthalmopathy and Graves' hyperthyroidism. TCR beta CDR3 regions were amplified from RNA transcripts. The authors performed first-round RT-PCR with HTBI primers and then a second-round multiplex PCR. TCRdb re-derived calls from the multiplex PCR reads in MiXCR, one entry per CDR3 protein. The sample contains under 200,000 distinct CDR3 sequences, 30% to 45% of which appear only once. Sequenced: peripheral blood. All receptors come from a woman aged 40 to 55 with Graves' ophthalmopathy.

The sample holds many counts of this clonotype. V gene TRBV12-3 or TRBV12-4 combines with J gene TRBJ1-6; possible D gene TRBD1, 5 bases. This CDR3 region has 16 residues. The V end lost 3 bases, the J end lost 4 bases, and 13 bases lay between the germline ends. The CDR3 DNA reads TGTGCCAGCAGTTTTTCAGGGCTTGAATATAATTCACCCCTCCACTTT. This translates into CASSFSGLEYNSPLHF.

This clonotype has just one count. The conserved phenylalanine or tryptophan normally closing the CDR3 is absent here, so this likely arose from a read error. V usage is TRBV12-3 or TRBV12-4 and J usage is TRBJ1-1; D unclear. This CDR3 region has 13 residues. The germline V and J ends were trimmed by 5 bases and 4 bases, with 11 bases remaining between them. CDR3 sequence reads: CASSPRRLTEAFV. The CDR3 region has the DNA TGTGCCAGCAGTCCTCGACGGCTCACTGAAGCTTTCGTT.

This clonotype was found many times. The V and J genes are TRBV2 and TRBJ1-6; no firm D call. Per the germline V gene, CDR1 is SNHLY and CDR2 is FYNNEI. There are 15 residues in the CDR3. Trimming removed 7 bases from V and 7 bases from J, with 17 bases in between. The CDR3 nucleotides read TGTGCCAGCACCCAGAGGCCAGGACCAAATTCACCCCTCCACTTT. Encoded protein: CASTQRPGPNSPLHF.

This clonotype was observed a handful of times. This chain links TRBV24-1 with TRBJ2-7; D unresolved. The germline CDR1 and CDR2 sequences are KGHDR and SFDVKD. The CDR3 runs to 13 residues. V was cut by 7 bases and J by 6 bases, with 15 bases left in between. The CDR3 sequence is CATSTDKSGEQYF. Written as DNA, the CDR3 is TGTGCCACCAGCACAGACAAGTCCGGCGAGCAGTACTTC.

The V and J genes are TRBV6-5 and TRBJ1-5; the D is unclear. Looked up from germline, CDR1 is MNHEY and CDR2 is SVGAGI. CDR3 size: 14 residues. V lost 2 bases, J lost 7 bases, and 12 bases lay in between. The CDR3 region is CASSYGNEGQPQHF. The CDR3 DNA is TGTGCCAGCAGTTACGGAAACGAGGGCCAGCCCCAGCATTTT.

Many counts were recorded for this clonotype. The rearrangement uses TRBV2 and TRBJ1-2, with 7 bases fitting TRBD1. Losses at the gene ends were 5 bases for V and 7 bases for J; bases not matched to a gene: 10. CDR1 is SNHLY, CDR2 FYNNEI, per germline. This CDR3 has 14 amino acids. The CDR3 bases are TGTGCCAGCAGTCTCGACAGGGCCCCAAGTGGCTACACCTTC. The encoded protein is CASSLDRAPSGYTF.

In DNA, the CDR3 is TGTGCCAGCAGTTACGATCCATCCGCCCAGGGCCTGGACGAGCAGTACTTC. It specifies CASSYDPSAQGLDEQYF. The chain joins TRBV6-5 to TRBJ2-7; a weak D match, TRBD1 (5 bases). V was pared by 2 bases and J by 5 bases, with 22 bases between. This CDR3 is built from 17 residues. Germline V gives CDR1 MNHEY, CDR2 SVGAGI.

V usage is TRBV6-5 and J usage is TRBJ2-7, with 11 bases that match TRBD2. V dropped 4 bases and J dropped 7; count of bases not matched to a gene: 9. The CDR3 is 15 amino acids. Germline V CDR1 and CDR2: MNHEY, SVGAGI. The CDR3 region has the DNA TGTGCCAGCAGTTCCGGGACTAGCGGAGAGGTGGAGCAGTACTTC. This translates into CASSSGTSGEVEQYF.

V gene TRBV20-1 combines with J gene TRBJ1-2; TRBD1 is a possible D gene (5 bases). Germline V CDR1 and CDR2: DFQATT, SNEGSKA (reference sequence). The V gene lost 3 bases and the J gene lost 7 bases, with 27 bases spanning the gap. This CDR3 has 17 amino acids. The CDR3 DNA reads TGCAGTGCTAGCCTTCCCCCAGGGCCCCCGGTAAAGATTGGCTACACCTTC. This gives the protein CSASLPPGPPVKIGYTF.

This clonotype was counted at least ten times. The chain recombines TRBV20-1 with TRBJ2-5; D unclear. This CDR3 has 13 amino acids. The V and J ends lost 1 base and 0 bases respectively, with 6 bases between them. The germline CDR1 and CDR2 sequences are DFQATT and SNEGSKA (reference sequence). CDR3 coding DNA: TGCAGTGCTAGAGCAGAGTACCAAGAGACCCAGTACTTC. As protein: CSARAEYQETQYF.

This clonotype was seen ten or more times. The chain links TRBV28 to TRBJ1-5; D is unclear. The CDR3 totals 14 residues. Germline V lookup: CDR1 MDHEN, CDR2 SYDVKM. Between the trimmed V and J ends, which lost 8 bases and 8 bases, there was a span of 19 bases. DNA of the CDR3: TGTGCCAGCGGCCATACTTGGATGGGAAAGCCCCAGCATTTT. Protein sequence: CASGHTWMGKPQHF.

This clonotype was counted many times. The chain carries TRBV2 and TRBJ2-7; 13 nucleotides align to TRBD2. J gave up 6 bases and V 4 bases, and 6 bases lay outside the gene matches. Germline loops: CDR1 SNHLY, CDR2 FYNNEI. The CDR3 covers 15 residues. The CDR3: CASSGTSGSRFEQYF. The CDR3, as DNA: TGTGCCAGCAGTGGGACTAGCGGGAGTCGATTCGAGCAGTACTTC.

The chain employs TRBV7-9 and TRBJ1-1; D is unresolved. This CDR3 is built from 14 residues. Germline CDR1 and CDR2: SEHNR and FQNEAQ (reference sequence). Trimming pared 3 bases from V and 5 bases from J, leaving 13 bases between. The CDR3 bases are TGTGCCAGCAGCTTTGGGCCTTTAAGGACTGAAGCTTTCTTT. As protein: CASSFGPLRTEAFF.

This clonotype was seen ten or more times. The CDR3 spells CASSQEDPVVGGYTF. The CDR3 region has the DNA TGCGCCAGCAGCCAAGAGGACCCGGTGGTGGGTGGCTACACCTTC. V is TRBV4-1 and J is TRBJ1-2; no firm D call. Germline V gene lookup returns CDR1 MGHRA and CDR2 YSYEKL. V was pared by 0 bases and J by 7 bases, with 15 bases between. The CDR3 runs 15 residues.

This clonotype was found many times. The V and J genes are TRBV12-3 or TRBV12-4 and TRBJ1-1; a possible D gene is TRBD1 (5 bases). The CDR3 is 14 amino acids. Trimming removed 6 bases from V and 0 bases from J, with 11 bases in between. The CDR3 region has the DNA TGTGCCAGCAGAAACAGACAGATGAACACTGAAGCTTTCTTT. It translates to CASRNRQMNTEAFF.

The chain links TRBV6-1 to TRBJ1-6; a possible D gene is TRBD1 (5 bases). Germline values: CDR1 MNHNS, CDR2 SASEGT. The V end lost 6 bases, the J end lost 4 bases, and 13 bases lay between the germline ends. The CDR3 has 15 residues. In DNA form, the CDR3 reads TGTGCCAGCAGCGCTTATGACAGATATAATTCACCCCTCCACTTT. Translation gives CASSAYDRYNSPLHF.

This clonotype was seen at least ten times. At one end the junction does not follow the germline gene, possibly because of a read error. This chain uses TRBV7-9 with TRBJ1-2; tentative D call: TRBD1 (6 bases). The CDR3 is 13 residues long. Germline CDR1 SEHNR, CDR2 FQNEAQ (reference sequence). The CDR3 DNA is TGTGCCAGCAGCTCCGAGGGGGGAGGGCGCGCGTCCTTC. Its protein is CASSSEGGGRASF. Full variable domain (missing parts from reference TRBV7-9 and TRBJ1-2): DTGVSQNPRHKITKRGQNVTFRCDPISEHNRLYWYRQTLGQGPEFLTYFQNEAQLEKSRLLSDRFSAERPKGSFSTLEIQRTEQGDSAMYLCASSSEGGGRASFGSGTRLTVV.

The chain has TRBV7-2 and TRBJ2-5, with D maybe TRBD2 (5 bases). The CDR3 spans 14 residues. CDR1 is SGHTA, CDR2 FQGNSA, per germline. The V end lost 4 bases, the J end lost 2 bases, and 11 bases lay between the germline ends. CDR3 sequence: CASSSQEGQETQYF. CDR3 DNA sequence: TGTGCCAGCAGCTCACAAGAGGGACAAGAGACCCAGTACTTC. Looking up the rest from reference TRBV7-2 and TRBJ2-5 gives the full variable domain: GAGVSQSPSNKVTEKGKDVELRCDPISGHTALYWYRQSLGQGLEFLIYFQGNSAPDKSGLPSDRFSAERTGGSVSTLTIQRTQQEDSAVYLCASSSQEGQETQYFGPGTRLLVL.

In its sample, this clonotype was seen many times. The chain joins TRBV20-1 to TRBJ1-1; 9 positions match TRBD1. CDR1 is DFQATT and CDR2 is SNEGSKA in the germline V gene (reference sequence). CDR3 size: 15 residues. V lost 1 base and J lost 2; bases outside the gene matches: 5. CDR3 protein: CSARGWTGANTEAFF. CDR3 in DNA: TGCAGTGCTAGAGGATGGACAGGGGCCAACACTGAAGCTTTCTTT.

This clonotype appeared many times. This could be a read error, since a much larger clone is one nucleotide away. The chain couples TRBV2 to TRBJ1-2, with a weak D call TRBD1 (5 bases). Germline loops: CDR1 SNHLY, CDR2 FYNNEI. The CDR3 sequence is 11 residues long. The CDR3 spells CASRTVYGCTF. The CDR3 DNA reads as TGTGCCAGCAGGACAGTTTATGGCTGCACCTTC.

The genes are TRBV20-1 and TRBJ2-7, with TRBD2 identical over 9 bases. Germline assignment: CDR1 DFQATT and CDR2 SNEGSKA (reference sequence). V was clipped by 3 bases and J by 3 bases; unmatched bases: 3. CDR3 size: 13 residues. CDR3 DNA: TGCAGTGCTAGCCTAGCGGGAAACTACGAGCAGTACTTC. Its protein is CSASLAGNYEQYF.

This clonotype showed up just once. J is TRBJ1-5 and V is TRBV7-3; D is uncertain. Germline V gene lookup returns CDR1 SGHTA and CDR2 FQGTGA. V gave up 2 bases and J gave up 7 bases, with 9 bases separating them. The CDR3 runs 13 residues. The CDR3 DNA reads as TGTGCCAGCAGCTTATTTCCTGACCAGCCCCAGCATTTT. As protein: CASSLFPDQPQHF.

This clonotype was observed at least ten times. The chain joins TRBV29-1 to TRBJ1-2; the match to TRBD1 covers 7 bases. V was clipped by 5 bases and J by 5 bases; unmatched bases: 5. From germline, CDR1 is SQVTM and CDR2 ANQGSEA. This CDR3 is 12 amino acids long. CDR3: CSVPGGGYGYTF. CDR3 DNA sequence: TGCAGCGTTCCAGGGGGAGGGTATGGCTACACCTTC.

The V call is TRBV7-1, the J call TRBJ2-7, with 11 bases identical to TRBD2. TRBV7-1 is marked as an open reading frame, function uncertain. V was pared by 3 bases and J by 0 bases, with 19 bases of the junction left unmatched. CDR3 length: 21 residues. The DNA of the CDR3 is TGTGCCAGCAGCTCCCAAGGGGGGGTAGCGGGAGGGCCATTCCCCTCCTACGAGCAGTACTTC. Protein sequence: CASSSQGGVAGGPFPSYEQYF.

The table lists this clonotype with many counts. The rearrangement joins TRBV20-1 to TRBJ1-5; TRBD1 matches 10 bases. From germline, CDR1 is DFQATT and CDR2 SNEGSKA (reference sequence). CDR3 length: 15 amino acids. The trim removed 3 bases at V and 4 bases at J, leaving 6 bases unmatched. CDR3: CSASAGTGVNQPQHF. CDR3 nucleotides: TGCAGTGCTAGTGCCGGGACAGGGGTGAATCAGCCCCAGCATTTT.

This sequence joins TRBV6-1 and TRBJ1-6; D is perhaps TRBD1 (5 bases). Trimming cost V 4 bases and J 9 bases, with 19 bases left between them. Germline V CDR1 and CDR2: MNHNS, SASEGT. The CDR3 consists of 16 residues. This chain's CDR3 is CASSGLVGAGSSPLHF. The CDR3 DNA sequence: TGTGCCAGCAGTGGGCTCGTAGGGGCAGGCAGTTCACCCCTCCACTTT.

This clonotype was found many times. J is TRBJ2-7 and V is TRBV20-1, with TRBD2 matching 7 bases. Germline values: CDR1 DFQATT, CDR2 SNEGSKA (reference sequence). Trimming took 7 bases from V and 3 from J; bases not matched to a gene: 6. The CDR3 runs to 12 residues. CDR3 bases: TGCAGTGTTTCTAGCGGAATCTACGAGCAGTACTTC. Translating it yields CSVSSGIYEQYF.

At least ten counts were recorded for this clonotype. This chain uses TRBV14 with TRBJ1-3; D unresolved. CDR1 and CDR2 from the germline V gene are SGHDN and FVKESK. The CDR3 is 15 residues long. V lost 2 bases to trimming and J lost 1 base, with 9 bases between them. In DNA, the CDR3 is TGTGCCAGCAGCCAAAACAACCTATCTGGAAACACCATATATTTT. It yields the protein CASSQNNLSGNTIYF.